This TCR beta chain was captured by sequencing in a study of blood T cell repertoires in COVID-19. On the study more broadly: There were acute and convalescent COVID-19 samples, and they came from the United States, Italy and Spain. T cells, B-cell-depleted T cells, or PBMCs supplied cDNA or gDNA.

V shed 4 bases, J shed 3 bases, and the junction held 5 bases outside the gene matches. Germline CDR1 SGHTA, CDR2 FQGNSA. The CDR3 has 14 amino acids. Original processing methods: Amplification from reference gene primers served as the basis for estimated nucleated cell counts. Sequencing used immunoSEQ multiplex PCR; TCRdb keeps in-frame clones, though not all of them. The V and J calls and clone size come from that table; D and trimming were worked out from the DNA. This sample has 250,000 to 350,000 clones, with around nine tenths found just once. Sequencing was performed on peripheral blood. This chain connects TRBV7-2 to TRBJ2-7; 8 bases map to TRBD2. This TCR derives from a woman aged 55-69 years with acute or convalescent COVID-19. CDR3 region: CASSWLAGNYEQYF. DNA of the CDR3: TGTGCCAGCAGCTGGTTAGCGGGAAACTACGAGCAGTACTTC.